Each of the 25 T cell receptor beta chains below was sequenced from the same sample in a study of regulatory T cells in long-lasting Graves disease. Sequencing libraries for TCR beta were prepared with iRepertoire HTBI primers and Arm-PCR of CDR3 regions. In TCRdb, the multiplex PCR reads were re-called with MiXCR into one record per CDR3 protein. The sample holds fewer than 550,000 distinct CDR3 sequences, roughly 16% seen once. Stated time point: newly diagnosed GD, antithyroid drugs for less than 3 months. Generation of the TCR library employed RNA extracted from PBMCs. These same records also appear under a second study, on T cells in Graves' hyperthyroidism and ophthalmopathy.

This sample comprised peripheral blood mononuclear cells (PBMCs), obtained at new diagnosis, from a patient treated with antithyroid drugs. The receptors stem from a woman aged 35 to 59 with Graves disease.

Ten or more counts support this clonotype. This chain joins TRBV3-1 and TRBJ2-7; no clear D. The CDR3 consists of 14 residues. V lost 1 base and J lost 2, with 9 bases in between. CDR1 is LGHDT and CDR2 is YNNKEL in the germline V gene (reference sequence). The CDR3 DNA reads as TGTGCCAGCAGCCAAGTGCGGATGACCTACGAGCAGTACTTC. This translates into CASSQVRMTYEQYF.

About this clonotype: A far larger clone is one nucleotide away, so this likely arose from a read error. The chain carries TRBV11-1 and TRBJ2-1; D is undetermined. Trimming cost V 1 base and J 10 bases, with 11 bases left between them. The CDR3 loop spans 13 amino acids. The germline V gene has CDR1 SGHAT and CDR2 FQDESV (reference sequence). The CDR3: CASSLDPSYEQFF. For the CDR3, the DNA is TGTGCCAGCAGCTTAGATCCGTCCTACGAGCAGTTCTTC.

This clonotype was observed a handful of times. V and J are TRBV4-1 and TRBJ1-5; 8 positions agree with TRBD1. The junction had 11 bases not matched to a gene; V was cut back by 4 bases and J by 0 bases. There are 18 residues in the CDR3. Germline V gene lookup returns CDR1 MGHRA and CDR2 YSYEKL. CDR3 sequence (DNA): TGCGCCAGCAGCCTCTTTCTTGACAGGGGCTATAGCAATCAGCCCCAGCATTTT. It encodes CASSLFLDRGYSNQPQHF.

This clonotype was detected many times. The chain is built from TRBV3-1 and TRBJ1-1; TRBD1 might be the D (6 bases). CDR3 length equals 15 residues. Germline CDR1 is LGHDT and CDR2 is YNNKEL (reference sequence). V lost 3 bases and J 5 bases, leaving 16 bases between the germline ends. The CDR3 DNA reads as TGTGCCAGCAGCCAGTCCTACCGGGGGCTAACTGAAGCTTTCTTT. This sequence encodes CASSQSYRGLTEAFF. Together with reference TRBV3-1 and TRBJ1-1, the CDR3 gives the full variable domain: DTAVSQTPKYLVTQMGNDKSIKCEQNLGHDTMYWYKQDSKKFLKIMFSYNNKELIINETVPNRFSPKSPDKAHLNLHINSLELGDSAVYFCASSQSYRGLTEAFFGQGTRLTVV.

The chain couples TRBV6-2 or TRBV6-3 to TRBJ1-6; 8 bases are a match to TRBD1. V was clipped by 5 bases and J by 6 bases; unmatched bases: 9. CDR1 MNHEY and CDR2 SVGEGT come from the germline V gene. The CDR3 is 16 residues long. The CDR3 nucleotides read TGTGCCAGCAGTCCCAGGGGGCGACAGGGTAATTCACCCCTCCACTTT. Protein: CASSPRGRQGNSPLHF.

Here the CDR3 DNA reads TGTGCCAGCAGTTACAGGGGGCCGGGCGGGGAGCTGTTTTTT. Translated, it gives CASSYRGPGGELFF. This rearrangement joins TRBV6-2 or TRBV6-3 to TRBJ2-2, with 7 bases identical to TRBD1. Germline-derived CDR1 and CDR2 are MNHEY and SVGEGT. The CDR3 totals 14 residues. With V trimmed by 2 bases and J by 7 bases, 4 bases remained unmatched.

Only a few counts were recorded for this clonotype. The chain joins TRBV6-1 to TRBJ2-7; 8 bases map to TRBD2. Losses at the gene ends were 3 bases for V and 1 base for J; bases not matched to a gene: 17. Germline lookup yields CDR1 MNHNS and CDR2 SASEGT. The CDR3 has 19 residues. Here the CDR3 DNA reads TGTGCCAGCAGTGACCGCAGGGGCAGCGGGGGCGCAAAGTCCTACGAGCAGTACTTC. This sequence encodes CASSDRRGSGGAKSYEQYF.

This clonotype was counted once. A much larger clone sits a single nucleotide away, making a read error possible. The chain joins TRBV29-1 to TRBJ1-2; D ambiguous. Deletions cut 6 bases from V and 6 bases from J, with 11 bases between. CDR3 size: 11 residues. CDR1 SQVTM and CDR2 ANQGSEA come from the germline V gene. This CDR3 reads CSVRLLNGYTF. The CDR3, as DNA: TGCAGCGTCCGCCTCCTTAATGGCTACACCTTC.

This clonotype occurred many times. The CDR3 DNA follows: TGTGCTACCACTAGCGGGGGCGTCAGCTCCTACAATGAGCAGTTCTTC. Translating it yields CATTSGGVSSYNEQFF. The rearrangement uses TRBV28 and TRBJ2-1, with 11 nucleotides matching TRBD2. Germline values: CDR1 MDHEN, CDR2 SYDVKM. The CDR3 covers 16 residues.

The genes are TRBV7-2 and TRBJ2-2; D unclear. Germline lookup yields CDR1 SGHTA and CDR2 FQGNSA. The CDR3 contains 16 residues. V gave up 5 bases and J gave up 7 bases, with 20 bases separating them. CDR3 region: CASSPPVGRAVGELFF. The CDR3 bases are TGTGCCAGCAGCCCCCCCGTCGGCCGGGCGGTCGGGGAGCTGTTTTTT.

This clonotype showed up just once. A much larger clonotype is one base distant, so this may be a read error. The V and J genes are TRBV12-3 or TRBV12-4 and TRBJ2-5, with 8 bases lining up with TRBD1. The CDR3 extends over 14 amino acids. Trimming cost V 4 bases and J 11 bases; bases outside gene matches: 12. The CDR3 protein is CASSYSTGAYKQYF. CDR3 DNA: TGTGCCAGCAGTTACTCGACAGGGGCCTACAAGCAGTACTTC.

The V call is TRBV13, the J call TRBJ2-1, with 11 bases identical to TRBD1. Germline V gives CDR1 PRHDT, CDR2 FYEKMQ (reference sequence). The CDR3 extends over 14 amino acids. J lost 7 bases, V lost 5 bases, and 4 bases had no gene match. CDR3 sequence (DNA): TGTGCCAGCAGCGGCCGGGACAGGGGGAATGAGCAGTTCTTC. It encodes CASSGRDRGNEQFF.

This chain uses TRBV7-3 with TRBJ2-1; the D is unclear. The CDR3 contains 13 residues. Trimming left V 4 bases short and J 6 bases short, with 10 bases between. CDR1 is SGHTA and CDR2 is FQGTGA in the germline V gene. Written as DNA, the CDR3 is TGTGCCAGCAGCTCCCGAATTGGCAATGAGCAGTTCTTC. Amino acid sequence: CASSSRIGNEQFF.

This clonotype has ten or more counts. The chain joins TRBV11-2 to TRBJ2-7; D might be TRBD1 (6 bases). The V gene lost 5 bases and the J gene lost 0 bases, with 17 bases spanning the gap. The length of the CDR3 is 16 residues. Germline V gene sequence: CDR1 SGHAT, CDR2 FQNNGV. This chain's CDR3 is CASSPSLGDTSYEQYF. CDR3 DNA: TGTGCCAGCAGCCCCAGTCTCGGGGACACCTCCTACGAGCAGTACTTC.

The chain is built from TRBV4-1 and TRBJ2-2; D not certain. The CDR3 length is 18 residues. Germline values: CDR1 MGHRA, CDR2 YSYEKL. Trimming took 5 bases from V and 3 from J, leaving 22 bases between them. CDR3 DNA: TGCGCCAGCAGCTTACTATATGGGCCTACAAGTGACACCGGGGAGCTGTTTTTT. Its protein product is CASSLLYGPTSDTGELFF.

This clonotype was counted at least ten times. The gene calls are TRBV11-2 and TRBJ2-3, with 9 bases that match TRBD2. Unmatched junction bases numbered 11, after V lost 8 bases and J lost 5 bases. CDR1 and CDR2 (germline): SGHAT, FQNNGV. CDR3 length: 15 residues. Here the CDR3 reads CASYARRGGQDTQYF. CDR3 in DNA: TGTGCCAGCTATGCGAGGCGGGGGGGCCAAGATACGCAGTATTTT.

This clonotype was counted at least ten times. The genes are TRBV12-3 or TRBV12-4 and TRBJ2-1, with D unresolved. V lost 3 bases to trimming and J lost 10 bases, with 7 bases between them. The CDR3 is made up of 11 amino acids. The DNA of the CDR3 is TGTGCCAGCAGTTTCATCCAAGAGCAGTTCTTC. Translated: CASSFIQEQFF.

This clonotype was counted between two and nine times. The gene calls are TRBV28 and TRBJ2-5, with 8 bases lining up with TRBD1. The CDR3 runs to 16 residues. CDR1 and CDR2 (germline): MDHEN, SYDVKM. The V gene end was trimmed by 3 bases and the J gene end by 1 base; junction bases not matched to a gene: 7. CDR3 in amino acids: CASSFTVTGGQETQYF. The CDR3 DNA is TGTGCCAGCAGTTTTACGGTAACAGGGGGCCAAGAGACCCAGTACTTC.

This clonotype was seen ten or more times. The CDR3 DNA reads TGTGCCAGTAAAAGTTACCAGCACAACACTGAAGCTTTCTTT. The encoded protein is CASKSYQHNTEAFF. The chain has TRBV19 and TRBJ1-1; D gene ambiguous. Germline values: CDR1 LNHDA, CDR2 SQIVND (reference sequence). Trimming took 7 bases from V and 2 from J, leaving 14 bases between them. This CDR3 has 14 amino acids.

This clonotype was counted a few times. This chain uses TRBV7-2 with TRBJ1-5; D perhaps matches TRBD1 (5 bases). The V end was cut by 6 bases, the J end by 6 bases, with 12 bases between. This CDR3 is 13 amino acids long. Germline CDR1 is SGHTA and CDR2 is FQGNSA. CDR3 sequence reads: CASRSHGAQPQHF. DNA of the CDR3: TGTGCCAGCAGATCACATGGGGCTCAGCCCCAGCATTTT.

There are a few counts of this clonotype. The CDR3 ends on some other residue instead of the conserved phenylalanine or tryptophan, so this is likely a read error. As DNA, the CDR3 is TGTGCCAGCAGCGGACAGGGTGACACTGAAGCTTTCTCT. It is translated as CASSGQGDTEAFS. This chain joins TRBV9 and TRBJ1-1; 7 bases fit TRBD1. The CDR3 length is 13 residues. The V gene end was trimmed by 3 bases and the J gene end by 3 bases; junction bases not matched to a gene: 2. CDR1 is SGDLS and CDR2 is YYNGEE in the germline V gene.

This clonotype was seen a handful of times. V and J are TRBV6-1 and TRBJ2-5; D uncertain. Trimming removed 5 bases at V and 1 base at J, with 8 bases between. CDR3 length: 13 amino acids. The germline CDR1 and CDR2 sequences are MNHNS and SASEGT. The DNA for the CDR3 is TGTGCCAGCAGTAGGGTCCTCCAAGAGACCCAGTACTTC. It specifies CASSRVLQETQYF.

This clonotype has at least ten counts. The chain carries TRBV5-6 and TRBJ1-1; no firm D call. V was pared by 4 bases and J by 11 bases, with 18 bases between. The CDR3 length is 13 residues. The germline CDR1 and CDR2 sequences are SGHDT and YYEEEE. The DNA for the CDR3 is TGTGCCAGCAGCCCGACACCCGATGCTTCTGCTTTCTTT. This translates into CASSPTPDASAFF.

This clonotype was observed at least ten times. This chain joins TRBV9 and TRBJ2-5, with TRBD1 identical over 8 bases. V shed 4 bases and J 5 bases; nucleotides not matched to a gene: 10. Germline V gives CDR1 SGDLS, CDR2 YYNGEE. The CDR3 has 15 amino acids. CDR3 region: CASSQRQGTWETQYF. CDR3 coding DNA: TGTGCCAGCAGCCAACGACAGGGGACTTGGGAGACCCAGTACTTC.

V and J are TRBV6-1 and TRBJ1-4; D is ambiguous. Trimming took 6 bases from V and 0 from J, leaving 5 bases between them. CDR3 length equals 13 residues. The V gene's germline CDR1 is MNHNS and CDR2 SASEGT. In nucleotides, the CDR3 is TGTGCCAGCAGGACATCAACTAATGAAAAACTGTTTTTT. Its protein product is CASRTSTNEKLFF.